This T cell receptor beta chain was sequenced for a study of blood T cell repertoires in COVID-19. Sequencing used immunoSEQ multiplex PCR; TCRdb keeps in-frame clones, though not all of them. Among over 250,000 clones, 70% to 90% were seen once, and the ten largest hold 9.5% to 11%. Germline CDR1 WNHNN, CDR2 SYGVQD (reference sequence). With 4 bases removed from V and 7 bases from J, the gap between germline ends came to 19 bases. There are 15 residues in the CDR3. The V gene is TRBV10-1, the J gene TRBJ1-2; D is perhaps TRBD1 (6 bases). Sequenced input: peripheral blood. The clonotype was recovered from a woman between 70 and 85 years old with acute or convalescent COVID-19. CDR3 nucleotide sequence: TGCGCCAGCAGTGCGGCAGGGGCTCGTTCGAGTGGCTACACCTTC. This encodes CASSAAGARSSGYTF.